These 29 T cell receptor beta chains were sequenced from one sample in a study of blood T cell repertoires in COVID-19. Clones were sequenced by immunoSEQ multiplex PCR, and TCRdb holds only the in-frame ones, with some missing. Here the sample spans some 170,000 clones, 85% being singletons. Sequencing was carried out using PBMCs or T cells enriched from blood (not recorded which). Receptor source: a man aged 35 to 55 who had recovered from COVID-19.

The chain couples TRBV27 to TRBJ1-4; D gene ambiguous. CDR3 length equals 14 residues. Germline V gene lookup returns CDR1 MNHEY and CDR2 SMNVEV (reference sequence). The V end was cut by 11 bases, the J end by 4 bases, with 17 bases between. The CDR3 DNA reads TGTGCCTCTACCTTCACGGGGTATAATGAAAAACTGTTTTTT. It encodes CASTFTGYNEKLFF.

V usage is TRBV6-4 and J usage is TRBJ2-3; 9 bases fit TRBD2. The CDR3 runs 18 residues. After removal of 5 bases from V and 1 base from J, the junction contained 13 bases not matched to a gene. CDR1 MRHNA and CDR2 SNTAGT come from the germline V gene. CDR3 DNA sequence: TGTGCCAGCAGTCCTGGCCGGGGTGCGGGGGGGCGCACAGATACGCAGTATTTT. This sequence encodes CASSPGRGAGGRTDTQYF.

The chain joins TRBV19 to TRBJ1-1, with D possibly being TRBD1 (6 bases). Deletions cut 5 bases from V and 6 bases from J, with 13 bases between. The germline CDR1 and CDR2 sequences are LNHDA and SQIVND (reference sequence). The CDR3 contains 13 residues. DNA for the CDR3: TGTGCCAGTAGTGTCACCGGGACATCTGAAGCTTTCTTT. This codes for CASSVTGTSEAFF.

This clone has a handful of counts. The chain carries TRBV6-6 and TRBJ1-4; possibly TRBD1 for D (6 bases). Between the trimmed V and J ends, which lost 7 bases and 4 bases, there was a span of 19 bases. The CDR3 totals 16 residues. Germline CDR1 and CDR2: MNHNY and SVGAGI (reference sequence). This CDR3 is CASTRRTRGGNEKLFF. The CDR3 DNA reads TGTGCCAGCACCAGAAGAACGAGGGGGGGTAATGAAAAACTGTTTTTT.

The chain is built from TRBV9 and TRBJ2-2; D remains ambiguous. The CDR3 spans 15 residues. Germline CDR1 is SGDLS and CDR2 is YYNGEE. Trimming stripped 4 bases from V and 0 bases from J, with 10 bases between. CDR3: CASSPRFANTGELFF. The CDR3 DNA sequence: TGTGCCAGCAGCCCGAGGTTCGCGAACACCGGGGAGCTGTTTTTT.

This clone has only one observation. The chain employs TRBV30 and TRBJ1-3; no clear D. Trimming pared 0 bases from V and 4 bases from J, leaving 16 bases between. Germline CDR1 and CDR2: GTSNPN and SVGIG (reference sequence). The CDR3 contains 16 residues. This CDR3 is CAWSVGAGLSGNTIYF. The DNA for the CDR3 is TGTGCCTGGAGTGTCGGAGCAGGACTTTCCGGAAACACCATATATTTT.

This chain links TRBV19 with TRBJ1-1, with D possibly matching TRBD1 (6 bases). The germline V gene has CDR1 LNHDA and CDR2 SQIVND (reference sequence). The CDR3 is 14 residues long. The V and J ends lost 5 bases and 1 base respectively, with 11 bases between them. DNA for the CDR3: TGTGCCAGTAGTGTCAGGGGCCAGAACACTGAAGCTTTCTTT. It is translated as CASSVRGQNTEAFF.

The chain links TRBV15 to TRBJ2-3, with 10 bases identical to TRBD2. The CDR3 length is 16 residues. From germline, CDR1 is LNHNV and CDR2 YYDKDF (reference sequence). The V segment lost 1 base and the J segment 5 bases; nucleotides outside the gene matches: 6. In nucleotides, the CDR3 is TGTGCCACCAGCAGAGCCGCTAGCGGGAGCTTAGATACGCAGTATTTT. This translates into CATSRAASGSLDTQYF.

CDR3: CASTLAGGSVYEQFF. In DNA form, the CDR3 reads TGTGCCAGCACCTTAGCGGGAGGTTCAGTCTATGAGCAGTTCTTC. This sequence joins TRBV27 and TRBJ2-1; 10 nucleotides agree with TRBD2. There are 15 residues in the CDR3. With V trimmed by 7 bases and J by 8 bases, 11 bases remained unmatched. Germline CDR1 reads MNHEY; CDR2 reads SMNVEV (reference sequence).

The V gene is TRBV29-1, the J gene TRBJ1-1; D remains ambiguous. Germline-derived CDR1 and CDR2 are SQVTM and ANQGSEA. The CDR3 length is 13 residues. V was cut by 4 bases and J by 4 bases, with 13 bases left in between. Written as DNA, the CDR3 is TGCAGCGTTGGGCTGGTATCAAGCACTGAAGCTTTCTTT. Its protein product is CSVGLVSSTEAFF.

The CDR3 protein is CASSLGQPYGYTF. The CDR3 nucleotides read TGTGCCAGCAGCTTGGGACAGCCTTATGGCTACACCTTC. The V call is TRBV5-6, the J call TRBJ1-2, with D possibly TRBD1 on 5 matching bases. This CDR3 has 13 amino acids. Germline CDR1 reads SGHDT; CDR2 reads YYEEEE. V dropped 0 bases and J dropped 5 bases, with 8 bases sitting between them. Full variable domain (outside the CDR3, taken from reference TRBV5-6 and TRBJ1-2): DAGVTQSPTHLIKTRGQQVTLRCSPKSGHDTVSWYQQALGQGPQFIFQYYEEEERQRGNFPDRFSGHQFPNYSSELNVNALLLGDSALYLCASSLGQPYGYTFGSGTRLTVV.

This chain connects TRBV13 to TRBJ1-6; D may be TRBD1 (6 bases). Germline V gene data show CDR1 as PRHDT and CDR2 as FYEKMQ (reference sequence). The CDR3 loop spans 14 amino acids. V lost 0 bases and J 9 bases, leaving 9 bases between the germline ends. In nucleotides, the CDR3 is TGTGCCAGCAGCTTAGGCAGGGGTACTTCACCCCTCCACTTT. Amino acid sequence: CASSLGRGTSPLHF.

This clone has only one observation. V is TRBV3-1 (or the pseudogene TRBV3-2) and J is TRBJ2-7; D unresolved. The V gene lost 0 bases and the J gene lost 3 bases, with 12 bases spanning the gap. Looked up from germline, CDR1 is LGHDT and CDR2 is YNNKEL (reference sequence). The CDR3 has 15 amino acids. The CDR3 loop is CASSQDVMAVYEQYF. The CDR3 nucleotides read TGTGCCAGCAGCCAAGATGTGATGGCTGTCTACGAGCAGTACTTC.

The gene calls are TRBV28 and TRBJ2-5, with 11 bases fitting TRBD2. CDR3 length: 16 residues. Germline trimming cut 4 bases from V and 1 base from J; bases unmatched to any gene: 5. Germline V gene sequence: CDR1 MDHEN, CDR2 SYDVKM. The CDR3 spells CASSWPGLAAQETQYF. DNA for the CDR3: TGTGCCAGCAGTTGGCCGGGACTAGCGGCCCAAGAGACCCAGTACTTC.

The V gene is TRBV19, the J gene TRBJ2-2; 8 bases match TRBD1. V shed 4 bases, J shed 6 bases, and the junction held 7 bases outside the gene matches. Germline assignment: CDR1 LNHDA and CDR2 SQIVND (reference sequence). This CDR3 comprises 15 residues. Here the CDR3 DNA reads TGTGCCAGTAGTACATCGACAGGGGTAGCCGGGGAGCTGTTTTTT. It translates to CASSTSTGVAGELFF.

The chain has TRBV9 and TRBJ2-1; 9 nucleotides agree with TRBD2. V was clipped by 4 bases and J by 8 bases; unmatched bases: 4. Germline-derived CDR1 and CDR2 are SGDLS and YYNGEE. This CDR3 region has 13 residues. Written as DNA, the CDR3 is TGTGCCAGCAGCCCTAGCGGGAACGATGAGCAGTTCTTC. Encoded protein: CASSPSGNDEQFF.

In DNA form, the CDR3 reads TGTGCCAGCAGCCAAAACGCGGACAGGAACGAAAAACTGTTTTTT. This gives the protein CASSQNADRNEKLFF. V gene TRBV2 combines with J gene TRBJ1-4; 7 bases fit TRBD1. The CDR3 runs 15 residues. Looked up from germline, CDR1 is SNHLY and CDR2 is FYNNEI. V shed 6 bases and J 8 bases; nucleotides not matched to a gene: 12.

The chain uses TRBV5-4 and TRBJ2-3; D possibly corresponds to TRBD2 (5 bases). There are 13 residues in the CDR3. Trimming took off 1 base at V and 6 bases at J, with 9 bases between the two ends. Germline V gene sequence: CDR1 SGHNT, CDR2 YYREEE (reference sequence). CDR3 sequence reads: CASSLRGPDTQYF. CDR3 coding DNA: TGTGCCAGCAGCTTGCGCGGGCCTGATACGCAGTATTTT. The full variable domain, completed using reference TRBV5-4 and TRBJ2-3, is ETGVTQSPTHLIKTRGQQVTLRCSSQSGHNTVSWYQQALGQGPQFIFQYYREEENGRGNFPPRFSGLQFPNYSSELNVNALELDDSALYLCASSLRGPDTQYFGPGTRLTVL.

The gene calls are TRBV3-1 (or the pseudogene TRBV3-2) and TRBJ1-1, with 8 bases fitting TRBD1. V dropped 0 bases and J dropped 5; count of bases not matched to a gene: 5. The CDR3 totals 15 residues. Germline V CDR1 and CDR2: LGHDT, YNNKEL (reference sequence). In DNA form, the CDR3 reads TGTGCCAGCAGCCAAGACCGGACAGGGAGGACTGAAGCTTTCTTT. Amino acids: CASSQDRTGRTEAFF.

CDR3 DNA sequence: TGTGCCAGCACCCTGACAGGGGCAGAGACCCAGTACTTC. Its translation: CASTLTGAETQYF. V is TRBV12-3 or TRBV12-4 and J is TRBJ2-5, with 8 nucleotides matching TRBD1. V lost 7 bases, J lost 4 bases, and 5 bases stayed unmatched. This CDR3 contains 13 residues.

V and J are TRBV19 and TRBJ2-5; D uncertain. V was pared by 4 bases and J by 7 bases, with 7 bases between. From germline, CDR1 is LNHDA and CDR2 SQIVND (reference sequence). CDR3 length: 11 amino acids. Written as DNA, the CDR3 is TGTGCCAGTAGTAAGACGGGGACCCAGTACTTC. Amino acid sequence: CASSKTGTQYF.

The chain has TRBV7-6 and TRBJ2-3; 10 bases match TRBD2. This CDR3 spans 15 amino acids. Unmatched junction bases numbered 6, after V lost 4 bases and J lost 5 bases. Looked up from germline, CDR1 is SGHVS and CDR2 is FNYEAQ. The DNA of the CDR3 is TGTGCCAGCAGCTACAGCGGGGGGGCTGGAGATACGCAGTATTTT. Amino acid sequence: CASSYSGGAGDTQYF.

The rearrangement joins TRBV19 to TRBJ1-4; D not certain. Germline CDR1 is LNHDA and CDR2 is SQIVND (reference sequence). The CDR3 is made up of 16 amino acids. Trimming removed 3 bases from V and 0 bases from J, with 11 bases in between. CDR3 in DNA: TGTGCCAGTAGTATTTGGGGAGCCGCAACTAATGAAAAACTGTTTTTT. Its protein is CASSIWGAATNEKLFF.

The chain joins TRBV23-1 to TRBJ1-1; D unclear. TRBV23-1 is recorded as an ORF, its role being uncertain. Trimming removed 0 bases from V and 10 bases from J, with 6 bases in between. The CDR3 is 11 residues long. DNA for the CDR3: TGCGCCAGCAGTCAATCTTTGAGAGCTTTCTTT. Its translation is CASSQSLRAFF.

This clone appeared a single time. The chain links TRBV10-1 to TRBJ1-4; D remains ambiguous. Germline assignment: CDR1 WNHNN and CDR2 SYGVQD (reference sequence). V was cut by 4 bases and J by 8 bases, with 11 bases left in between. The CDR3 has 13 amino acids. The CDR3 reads CASSGGFPEKLFF. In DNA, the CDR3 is TGCGCCAGCAGTGGAGGGTTTCCAGAAAAACTGTTTTTT.

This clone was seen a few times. The chain's CDR3 is CASSLAGPDLNYPSGNTIYF. The CDR3, as DNA: TGTGCCAGCAGCTTAGCGGGGCCGGATCTTAATTACCCCTCTGGAAACACCATATATTTT. This chain joins TRBV7-6 and TRBJ1-3; D is perhaps TRBD1 (5 bases). Germline values: CDR1 SGHVS, CDR2 FNYEAQ. The CDR3 loop spans 20 amino acids. Trimming shortened V by 0 bases and J by 0 bases, and 21 bases separated the two germline ends.

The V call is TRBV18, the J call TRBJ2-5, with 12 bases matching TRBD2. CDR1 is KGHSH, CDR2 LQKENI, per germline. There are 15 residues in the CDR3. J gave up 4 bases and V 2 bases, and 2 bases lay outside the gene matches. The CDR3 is CASSPKGLAGETQYF. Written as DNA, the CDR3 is TGTGCCAGCTCACCAAAGGGACTAGCGGGAGAGACCCAGTACTTC.

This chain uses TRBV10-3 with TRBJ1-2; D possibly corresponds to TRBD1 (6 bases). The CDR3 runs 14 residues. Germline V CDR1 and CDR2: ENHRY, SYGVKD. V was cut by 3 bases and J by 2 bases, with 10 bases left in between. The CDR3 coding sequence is TGTGCCATCAGTGAAGGGCAGGGGAACTATGGCTACACCTTC. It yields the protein CAISEGQGNYGYTF.

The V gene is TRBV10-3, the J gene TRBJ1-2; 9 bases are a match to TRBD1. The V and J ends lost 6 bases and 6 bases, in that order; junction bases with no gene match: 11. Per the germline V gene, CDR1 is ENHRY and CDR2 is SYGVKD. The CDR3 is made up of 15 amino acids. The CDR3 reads CAISDTSGQGNGYTF. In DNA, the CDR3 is TGTGCCATCAGCGATACTTCTGGACAGGGGAATGGCTACACCTTC.